This TCR beta chain derives from a study of T cell repertoires in cytomegalovirus infection. Study-level background: Both a matching HLA type and CMV infection were indicated by public TCR beta signatures.

With 3 bases removed from V and 5 bases from J, the gap between germline ends came to 14 bases. Per germline, CDR1 KGHSH and CDR2 LQKENI. This CDR3 region has 14 residues. MiXCR was run by TCRdb on the reads, yielding one entry per CDR3 protein. The table lists some 320,000 distinct CDR3 sequences, 29% of them singletons, with over 15% in the top ten. Comment on this clonotype: The target antigen is unknown.

The material was cultured PBMCs, obtained from culture after CMV antigen stimulation. The rearrangement uses TRBV18 and TRBJ2-7; D might be TRBD1 or TRBD2, each matching 5 bases. This receptor was identified in a human donor in good health (CMV status not recorded). Some clones in this sample may be carry-over from other donors' samples. CDR3 DNA: TGTGCCAGCTCACCGCTAGTCGGGGCGGACGAGCAGTACTTC. It specifies CASSPLVGADEQYF.